Detailed here is one TCR beta chain. This sample was taken from a study of technical replicates of blood from a few donors. The method was immunoSEQ multiplex PCR; TCRdb's version includes in-frame clones alone and lacks a portion of them. The sample carries around 93,000 clones, around 93% recorded once. Germline CDR1 and CDR2: MNHNS and SASEGT. The CDR3 is 10 residues long. The V and J ends lost 7 bases and 3 bases respectively, with 4 bases between them. This TCR derives from a human donor in good health. The sequenced material came from T cells isolated from PBMCs. The J gene is TRBJ2-7, the V gene TRBV6-1, with no clear D. The CDR3 bases are TGTGCCAGCAAATACTACGAGCAGTACTTC. It yields the protein CASKYYEQYF.